A single sample gave rise to the 19 T cell receptor beta chains below, sequenced in a study of blood T cells in healthy people across ages. Alongside a J-beta primer mix, a sample-barcoded 5' primer served in a second PCR lasting about 7 to 11 cycles. MiXCR, run by TCRdb on the 5' RACE reads, gives a single entry per CDR3 protein. The sample has some 900,000 distinct CDR3 sequences; more than 25% are singletons. The sample consisted of blood. The receptor source for this set is a woman of 80 years or more in good health.

The V and J genes are TRBV4-2 and TRBJ2-2; no definite D call. The CDR3 spans 14 residues. V was clipped by 2 bases and J by 7 bases, with 11 bases between them. Germline V lookup: CDR1 LGHNA, CDR2 YNFKEQ. CDR3 sequence: CASSQPPRNGELFF. DNA for the CDR3: TGTGCCAGCAGCCAACCCCCACGCAACGGGGAGCTGTTTTTT.

This clonotype was found a few times. The rearrangement links TRBV7-2 to TRBJ1-1, with D possibly TRBD1 on 5 matching bases. With 4 bases removed from V and 4 bases from J, the gap between germline ends came to 16 bases. CDR3 size: 15 residues. Germline-derived CDR1 and CDR2 are SGHTA and FQGNSA. In nucleotides, the CDR3 is TGTGCCAGCAGCTCCCGGGGACCGTCCGCCACTGAAGCTTTCTTT. This codes for CASSSRGPSATEAFF. Based on the CDR3 plus reference TRBV7-2 and TRBJ1-1, the full variable domain is GAGVSQSPSNKVTEKGKDVELRCDPISGHTALYWYRQSLGQGLEFLIYFQGNSAPDKSGLPSDRFSAERTGGSVSTLTIQRTQQEDSAVYLCASSSRGPSATEAFFGQGTRLTVV.

This clonotype was detected ten times or more. The chain carries TRBV7-9 and TRBJ2-5; possibly TRBD2 for D (6 bases). The CDR3 totals 14 residues. V lost 3 bases, J lost 2 bases, and 10 bases lay in between. The germline CDR1 and CDR2 sequences are SEHNR and FQNEAQ (reference sequence). CDR3 DNA: TGTGCCAGCAGCTTTTGGGGGGAGCAAGAGACCCAGTACTTC. This translates into CASSFWGEQETQYF.

At least ten counts were recorded for this clonotype. The genes are TRBV20-1 and TRBJ2-5; maybe TRBD2 (6 bases). CDR3 length: 13 amino acids. The germline V gene encodes CDR1 DFQATT and CDR2 SNEGSKA (reference sequence). Trimming left V 5 bases short and J 5 bases short, with 15 bases between. Here the CDR3 DNA reads TGCAGTGCTCTGGAGACTAGTACGGAGACCCAGTACTTC. The encoded protein is CSALETSTETQYF.

This clonotype has ten or more counts. V gene TRBV7-9 combines with J gene TRBJ1-4, with D hard to call. Germline CDR1 reads SEHNR; CDR2 reads FQNEAQ (reference sequence). Trimming shortened V by 3 bases and J by 10 bases, and 18 bases separated the two germline ends. This CDR3 has 15 amino acids. CDR3 protein: CASSFDAGNLGKLFF. The CDR3 region has the DNA TGTGCCAGCAGCTTCGACGCGGGGAATTTGGGAAAACTGTTTTTT.

This clonotype was recorded at least ten times. The J gene is TRBJ2-7, the V gene TRBV7-2; TRBD2 matches at 9 bases. Germline trimming cut 5 bases from V and 2 bases from J; bases unmatched to any gene: 4. The CDR3 loop spans 14 amino acids. Germline V CDR1 and CDR2: SGHTA, FQGNSA. Here the CDR3 reads CASSLGLATYEQYF. CDR3 coding DNA: TGTGCCAGCAGCCTTGGACTAGCGACCTACGAGCAGTACTTC.

This clonotype was observed many times. The chain couples TRBV20-1 to TRBJ2-5, with TRBD1 as a possible D gene (6 bases). Trimming stripped 3 bases from V and 3 bases from J, with 11 bases between. CDR1 is DFQATT, CDR2 SNEGSKA, per germline (reference sequence). The CDR3 runs to 13 residues. The CDR3 DNA reads TGCAGTGCTAGGGGGGCAGGGGAAGAGACCCAGTACTTC. Translation gives CSARGAGEETQYF.

This clonotype was detected many times. The V gene is TRBV12-3 or TRBV12-4, the J gene TRBJ2-1, with D uncertain. V was trimmed by 2 bases and J by 0 bases, leaving 8 bases between them. This CDR3 has 15 amino acids. CDR3 protein: CASSLSRSSYNEQFF. CDR3 coding DNA: TGTGCCAGCAGTTTAAGCAGGAGCTCCTACAATGAGCAGTTCTTC.

This clonotype was found a few times. A much more abundant neighbour one base away suggests this may be a read error. As DNA, the CDR3 is TGTGCCAGCAGTTACTTGACCACGTTCGCCTACGAGCAGTACTTC. Amino acid sequence: CASSYLTTFAYEQYF. The chain employs TRBV6-2 or TRBV6-3 and TRBJ2-7; D not certain. Trimming stripped 1 base from V and 2 bases from J, with 12 bases between. The CDR3 loop spans 15 amino acids. The V gene's germline CDR1 is MNHEY and CDR2 SVGEGT.

This clonotype was counted at least ten times. Given a much more abundant clone one base away, this may be a read error. The chain recombines TRBV9 with TRBJ2-1; D is unresolved. Germline V gene sequence: CDR1 SGDLS, CDR2 YYNGEE. The CDR3 totals 11 residues. V lost 0 bases, J lost 7 bases, and 2 bases lay in between. CDR3 protein: CASSVENEQFF. DNA of the CDR3: TGTGCCAGCAGCGTAGAGAATGAGCAGTTCTTC.

This chain links TRBV29-1 with TRBJ2-7; possibly TRBD2 for D (6 bases). The CDR3 consists of 13 residues. V dropped 7 bases and J dropped 7 bases, with 20 bases sitting between them. CDR1 is SQVTM and CDR2 is ANQGSEA in the germline V gene. CDR3 sequence (DNA): TGCAGCGAGGGACTGGGGACGGACAATGAGCAGTACTTC. Protein sequence: CSEGLGTDNEQYF.

This clonotype has more than one count but fewer than ten. A much larger clone is a single base away; this may be a read error. The chain has TRBV7-2 and TRBJ2-7; TRBD1 matches 10 bases. The J call could be wrong; TRBJ2-5 is a better fit for the DNA end. The CDR3 is 16 amino acids. The germline gives CDR1 SGHTA, CDR2 FQGNSA. The CDR3 is CASNKAGTGVGGTQYF. Written as DNA, the CDR3 is TGTGCCAGCAATAAAGCCGGGACAGGGGTGGGGGGGACCCAGTACTTC.

This clonotype was counted a few times. This chain joins TRBV30 and TRBJ1-2, with 9 bases that match TRBD1. Germline values: CDR1 GTSNPN, CDR2 SVGIG (reference sequence). J lost 7 bases, V lost 0 bases, and 9 bases had no gene match. This CDR3 is built from 15 residues. CDR3 sequence reads: CAWSVTGTGKGGYTF. The CDR3 DNA reads TGTGCCTGGAGTGTTACCGGGACAGGGAAGGGTGGCTACACCTTC.

There are many counts of this clonotype. V usage is TRBV5-1 and J usage is TRBJ1-2; D possibly corresponds to TRBD1 (5 bases). Germline loops: CDR1 SGHRS, CDR2 YFSETQ. The V and J ends lost 4 bases and 3 bases respectively, with 16 bases between them. CDR3 length: 15 amino acids. The CDR3 loop reads CASSPAGTKDYGYTF. The CDR3 region has the DNA TGCGCCAGCAGCCCTGCAGGGACGAAAGACTATGGCTACACCTTC.

The table lists this clonotype with many counts. This chain links TRBV19 with TRBJ2-7; 8 bases match TRBD1. The J segment lost 4 bases and the V segment lost 10 bases, leaving 9 bases of the junction unmatched. Germline V gene data show CDR1 as LNHDA and CDR2 as SQIVND (reference sequence). This CDR3 comprises 13 residues. The CDR3: CATLGQGAYEQYF. DNA for the CDR3: TGTGCCACTCTCGGACAGGGCGCGTACGAGCAGTACTTC.

This clonotype showed up many times. The chain employs TRBV4-3 and TRBJ2-1; TRBD2 might be the D (5 bases). Germline V gene sequence: CDR1 LGHNA, CDR2 YSLEER. This CDR3 region has 15 residues. V was trimmed by 0 bases and J by 10 bases, leaving 16 bases between them. CDR3 in amino acids: CASSQDGPRRGEQFF. The CDR3 DNA reads as TGCGCCAGCAGCCAAGATGGTCCCCGCCGGGGAGAGCAGTTCTTC.

This clonotype came up many times. The chain combines TRBV7-9 with TRBJ2-5; D is possibly TRBD1 or TRBD2 (6 bases each). V lost 5 bases and J 5 bases, leaving 18 bases between the germline ends. The CDR3 extends over 15 amino acids. Germline assignment: CDR1 SEHNR and CDR2 FQNEAQ (reference sequence). The chain's CDR3 is CASSLKGGPMETQYF. In nucleotides, the CDR3 is TGTGCCAGCAGCCTCAAGGGGGGACCCATGGAGACCCAGTACTTC.

In this sample, this clonotype turned up many times. V is TRBV7-2 and J is TRBJ2-1; unclear D gene. Germline V gives CDR1 SGHTA, CDR2 FQGNSA. V was shortened by 5 bases and J by 0 bases, with 11 bases between the two germline ends. This CDR3 spans 15 amino acids. CDR3 in DNA: TGTGCCAGCAGCCCGACCGCGAGCTCCTACAATGAGCAGTTCTTC. Its protein is CASSPTASSYNEQFF.

CDR3 residues: CASSYSMGASSGNTIYF. CDR3 nucleotides: TGTGCCAGCAGTTACTCGATGGGGGCGTCCTCTGGAAACACCATATATTTT. J is TRBJ1-3 and V is TRBV6-5; tentatively, D is TRBD1 (6 bases). Trimming cost V 0 bases and J 0 bases, with 12 bases left between them. Germline values: CDR1 MNHEY, CDR2 SVGAGI. The CDR3 runs to 17 residues.